This T cell receptor beta chain appears in the sequencing data of a study of blood T cells in healthy people across ages. Study-wide background: About one barcoded beta molecule per two T cells was the capture yield of template switching.

Germline assignment: CDR1 MNHEY and CDR2 SMNVEV (reference sequence). The CDR3 spans 14 residues. V was clipped by 3 bases and J by 4 bases; unmatched bases: 2. This clonotype turned up a few times. Through a sample-barcoded 5' primer and a J-beta primer mix, a second PCR was run for about 6 to 11 cycles. TCRdb passed the 5' RACE reads through MiXCR, listing each CDR3 protein once. Found here are 850,000 to 1,000,000 distinct CDR3 sequences, roughly half of them singletons; the top ten hold about 22%. The chain has TRBV27 and TRBJ2-5, with TRBD2 matching 10 bases. This receptor was obtained from an older woman in good health. Input material: blood. CDR3 bases: TGTGCCAGCAGTTTCATAGCGGGAGGAGAGACCCAGTACTTC. The encoded protein is CASSFIAGGETQYF.